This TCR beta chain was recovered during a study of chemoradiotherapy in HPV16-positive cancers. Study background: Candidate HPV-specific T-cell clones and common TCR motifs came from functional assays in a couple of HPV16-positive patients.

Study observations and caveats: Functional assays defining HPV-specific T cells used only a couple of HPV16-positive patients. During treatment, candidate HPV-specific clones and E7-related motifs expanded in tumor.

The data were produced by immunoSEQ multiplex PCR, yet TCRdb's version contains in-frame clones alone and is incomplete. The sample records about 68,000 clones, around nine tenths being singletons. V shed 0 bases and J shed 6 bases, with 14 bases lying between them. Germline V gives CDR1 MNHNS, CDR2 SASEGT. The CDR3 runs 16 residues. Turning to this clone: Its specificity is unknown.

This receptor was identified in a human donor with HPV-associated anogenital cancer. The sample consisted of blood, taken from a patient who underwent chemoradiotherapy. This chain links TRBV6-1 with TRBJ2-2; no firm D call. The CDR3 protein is CASSEARRIAAGELFF. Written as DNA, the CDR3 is TGTGCCAGCAGTGAAGCGCGTCGGATCGCTGCCGGGGAGCTGTTTTTT.